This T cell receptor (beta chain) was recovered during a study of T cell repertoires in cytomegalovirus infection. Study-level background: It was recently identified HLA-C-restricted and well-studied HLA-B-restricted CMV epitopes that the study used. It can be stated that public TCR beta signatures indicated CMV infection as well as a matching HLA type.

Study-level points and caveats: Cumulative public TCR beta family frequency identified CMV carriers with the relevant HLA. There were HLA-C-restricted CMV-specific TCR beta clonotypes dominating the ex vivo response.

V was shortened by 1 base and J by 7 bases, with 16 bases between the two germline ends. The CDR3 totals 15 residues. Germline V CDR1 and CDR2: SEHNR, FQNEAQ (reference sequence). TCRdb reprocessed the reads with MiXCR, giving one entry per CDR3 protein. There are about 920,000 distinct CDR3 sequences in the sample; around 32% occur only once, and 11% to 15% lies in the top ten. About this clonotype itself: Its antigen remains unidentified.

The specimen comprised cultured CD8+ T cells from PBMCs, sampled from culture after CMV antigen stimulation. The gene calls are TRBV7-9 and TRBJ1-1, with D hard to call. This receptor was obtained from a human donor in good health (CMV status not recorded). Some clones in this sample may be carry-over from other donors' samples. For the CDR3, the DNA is TGTGCCAGCAGCTTAGAGAACAGCCGAACTTTTGAAGCTTTCTTT. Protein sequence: CASSLENSRTFEAFF.